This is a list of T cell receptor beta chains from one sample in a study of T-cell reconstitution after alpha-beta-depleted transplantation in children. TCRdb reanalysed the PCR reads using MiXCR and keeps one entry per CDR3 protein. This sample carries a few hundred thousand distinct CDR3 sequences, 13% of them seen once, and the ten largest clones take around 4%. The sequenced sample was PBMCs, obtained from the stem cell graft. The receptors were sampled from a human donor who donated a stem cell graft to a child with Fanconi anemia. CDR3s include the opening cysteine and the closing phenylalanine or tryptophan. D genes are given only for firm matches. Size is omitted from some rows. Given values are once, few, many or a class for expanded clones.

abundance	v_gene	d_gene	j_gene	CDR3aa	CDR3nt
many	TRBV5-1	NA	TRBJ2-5	CASSRTRQETQYF	TGCGCCAGCAGCCGTACTCGCCAAGAGACCCAGTACTTC
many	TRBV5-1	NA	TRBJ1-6	CASSLGQRFSPLHF	TGCGCCAGCAGCTTGGGACAACGATTTTCACCCCTCCACTTT
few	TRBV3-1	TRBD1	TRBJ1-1	CASSQDLGQGEAFF	TGTGCCAGCAGCCAAGATCTGGGACAGGGAGAAGCTTTCTTT
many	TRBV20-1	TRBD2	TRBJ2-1	CSALAGGLSNEQFF	TGCAGTGCTCTCGCGGGGGGGTTGTCGAATGAGCAGTTCTTC
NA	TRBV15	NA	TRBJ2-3	CATSRDGQIHTDTQYF	TGTGCCACCAGCAGAGATGGGCAGATCCACACAGATACGCAGTATTTT
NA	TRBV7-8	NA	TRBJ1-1	CASNLGITTEAFF	TGTGCCAGCAATTTGGGGATTACTACTGAAGCTTTCTTT
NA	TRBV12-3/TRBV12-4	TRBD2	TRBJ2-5	CASSPASGVETQYF	TGTGCCAGCAGTCCGGCTAGCGGGGTTGAGACCCAGTACTTC
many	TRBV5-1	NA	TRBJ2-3	CASSLAPRDTQYF	TGCGCCAGCAGCTTGGCTCCCAGGGATACGCAGTATTTT
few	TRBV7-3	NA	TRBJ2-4	CASSLPDQSNIQYF	TGTGCCAGCAGTCTACCAGATCAGAGTAACATTCAGTACTTC
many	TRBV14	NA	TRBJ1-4	CASSQDPGHEKLFF	TGTGCCAGCAGCCAAGATCCGGGTCATGAAAAACTGTTTTTT
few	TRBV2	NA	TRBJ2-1	CASNPLGRGKSYNEQFF	TGTGCCAGCAACCCCCTGGGGCGGGGAAAATCCTACAATGAGCAGTTCTTC
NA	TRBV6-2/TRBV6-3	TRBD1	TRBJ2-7	CASSYLPGQGSF	TGTGCCAGCAGTTACTTACCGGGACAGGGGTCGTTC
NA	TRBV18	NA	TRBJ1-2	CASSERQEGGYTF	TGTGCCAGCTCGGAGCGGCAGGAGGGTGGCTACACCTTC
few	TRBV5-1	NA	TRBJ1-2	CASSSMDYGYTF	TGCGCCAGCAGCAGTATGGACTATGGCTACACCTTC
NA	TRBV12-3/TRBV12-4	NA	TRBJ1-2	CASSPGPGNYGYTF	TGTGCCAGCAGCCCCGGGCCGGGCAACTATGGCTACACCTTC
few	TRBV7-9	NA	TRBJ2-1	CASSFRQYNEQFF	TGTGCCAGCAGCTTCCGACAGTACAATGAGCAGTTCTTC